This section outlines one T cell receptor beta chain sequence together with its context. Seattle patient enrollment occurred during active infection, with longitudinal follow-up thereafter. This record belongs to a study of blood T cell repertoires in COVID-19. The CDR3 covers 12 residues. The V gene's germline CDR1 is MDHEN and CDR2 SYDVKM. Trimming cost V 6 bases and J 6 bases, with 11 bases left between them. The table came from immunoSEQ multiplex PCR; TCRdb's copy has only in-frame clones and leaves some out. The sample lists 25,000 to 35,000 clones, approximately 88% occurring once. This chain links TRBV28 with TRBJ1-1; D might be TRBD1 (5 bases). The sample consisted of peripheral blood. This receptor was taken from a man between 60 and 75 years old with COVID-19, enrolled during active disease. CDR3 coding DNA: TGTGCCAGCAGCAGGGTTCCCGCTGAAGCTTTCTTT. It encodes CASSRVPAEAFF. Combining the CDR3 with reference TRBV28 and TRBJ1-1 gives the whole variable domain DVKVTQSSRYLVKRTGEKVFLECVQDMDHENMFWYRQDPGLGLRLIYFSYDVKMKEKGDIPEGYSVSREKKERFSLILESASTNQTSMYLCASSRVPAEAFFGQGTRLTVV.